The 15 T cell receptor beta chains reported below all come from one sample, sequenced in a study of cytomegalovirus exposure and HLA in healthy donors. Both 60 Vbeta primers and 13 Jbeta primers went into the PCR. Repertoires were generated with immunoSEQ multiplex PCR, while TCRdb's copy carries only in-frame clones and drops some. The sample includes 150,000 to 200,000 clones, 76% of them seen just once. Sequenced: PBMCs. These receptors all come from a male donor in good health and CMV-seronegative.

This clone has only one observation. The chain is built from TRBV6-4 and TRBJ1-5; maybe TRBD1 (5 bases). Per the germline V gene, CDR1 is MRHNA and CDR2 is SNTAGT. V was shortened by 5 bases and J by 2 bases, with 7 bases between the two germline ends. This CDR3 has 13 amino acids. The CDR3 protein is CASSSGGNQPQHF. CDR3 nucleotides: TGTGCCAGCAGTTCGGGGGGCAATCAGCCCCAGCATTTT.

This rearrangement joins TRBV28 to TRBJ1-5; D ambiguous. The germline V gene encodes CDR1 MDHEN and CDR2 SYDVKM. V lost 6 bases and J lost 6, with 15 bases in between. This CDR3 has 14 residues. CDR3 in DNA: TGTGCCAGCAGCTCCACTCGGGAAGTTCAGCCCCAGCATTTT. It codes for CASSSTREVQPQHF.

The chain carries TRBV6-5 and TRBJ1-1; 8 bases are shared with TRBD1. From germline, CDR1 is MNHEY and CDR2 SVGAGI. The V and J ends lost 6 bases and 4 bases, in that order; junction bases with no gene match: 10. The CDR3 consists of 15 residues. The CDR3: CASSLGQGYITEAFF. CDR3 DNA: TGTGCCAGCAGCCTCGGACAGGGCTACATCACTGAAGCTTTCTTT.

The chain is built from TRBV2 and TRBJ2-2; TRBD2 agrees at 14 bases. Germline lookup yields CDR1 SNHLY and CDR2 FYNNEI. This CDR3 is built from 16 residues. V trimming: 1 base; J trimming: 8 bases; junction bases outside the gene matches: 3. This CDR3 is CASSEGTSGRKGELFF. The CDR3 DNA sequence: TGTGCCAGCAGTGAAGGGACTAGCGGGAGGAAAGGGGAGCTGTTTTTT. Complete variable domain (other parts from reference TRBV2 and TRBJ2-2): EPEVTQTPSHQVTQMGQEVILRCVPISNHLYFYWYRQILGQKVEFLVSFYNNEISEKSEIFDDQFSVERPDGSNFTLKIRSTKLEDSAMYFCASSEGTSGRKGELFFGEGSRLTVL.

The genes are TRBV27 and TRBJ2-7, with D possibly TRBD2 on 5 matching bases. The germline CDR1 and CDR2 sequences are MNHEY and SMNVEV (reference sequence). Trimming took 8 bases from V and 3 from J, leaving 14 bases between them. The CDR3 consists of 13 residues. This CDR3 reads CASGPGYGYEQYF. CDR3 nucleotide sequence: TGTGCCAGCGGCCCGGGGTACGGCTACGAGCAGTACTTC.

CDR3: CASSYLGAGQNYEQYF. The CDR3 region has the DNA TGTGCCAGCAGTTACTTAGGGGCAGGGCAAAACTACGAGCAGTACTTC. The chain uses TRBV6-5 and TRBJ2-7, with a possible D match to TRBD1 (5 bases). Germline V gene data show CDR1 as MNHEY and CDR2 as SVGAGI. There are 16 residues in the CDR3. Trimming pared 1 base from V and 3 bases from J, leaving 16 bases between.

Points on this clone: One end of the junction does not line up with germline, which may come from a read error. V gene TRBV6-1 combines with J gene TRBJ1-3, with TRBD1 matching over 10 bases. The CDR3 totals 14 residues. The germline V gene encodes CDR1 MNHNS and CDR2 SASEGT. The DNA of the CDR3 is TGTGCCAGCAGGACAGGGGGCCCTGGGAACATCATATATTTT. This translates into CASRTGGPGNIIYF.

V is TRBV10-3 and J is TRBJ2-2; no firm D call. CDR1 is ENHRY, CDR2 SYGVKD, per germline. Trimming took 8 bases from V and 5 from J, leaving 6 bases between them. The CDR3 spans 11 residues. The CDR3: CAIRTTGELFF. CDR3 sequence (DNA): TGTGCCATCCGCACAACCGGGGAGCTGTTTTTT.

The rearrangement uses TRBV5-4 and TRBJ2-7, with 8 nucleotides matching TRBD2. CDR1 and CDR2 (germline): SGHNT, YYREEE (reference sequence). The junction had 12 bases not matched to a gene; V was cut back by 4 bases and J by 6 bases. CDR3 length: 15 amino acids. In DNA, the CDR3 is TGTGCCAGCAGCATTCGGGGACTAGTGGTAGGCGAGCAGTACTTC. Translation: CASSIRGLVVGEQYF.

This clone has a handful of counts. The chain is built from TRBV11-2 and TRBJ2-3, with 12 bases aligning to TRBD2. The CDR3 has 14 residues. The V and J ends lost 5 bases and 5 bases, in that order; junction bases with no gene match: 2. Germline CDR1 SGHAT, CDR2 FQNNGV. Here the CDR3 DNA reads TGTGCCAGCAGCCAGACTAGCGGGGGAGATACGCAGTATTTT. This sequence encodes CASSQTSGGDTQYF.

The V and J genes are TRBV9 and TRBJ2-1, with 9 bases that match TRBD1. The germline V gene has CDR1 SGDLS and CDR2 YYNGEE. With 0 bases clipped from V and 4 bases from J, the junction kept 14 bases outside the gene matches. The length of the CDR3 is 19 residues. For the CDR3, the DNA is TGTGCCAGCAGCGTAGGGGTCCCGATGGGACAGGGCTATTACAATGAGCAGTTCTTC. It codes for CASSVGVPMGQGYYNEQFF. The complete variable domain, with remaining parts taken from reference TRBV9 and TRBJ2-1, reads DSGVTQTPKHLITATGQRVTLRCSPRSGDLSVYWYQQSLDQGLQFLIQYYNGEERAKGNILERFSAQQFPDLHSELNLSSLELGDSALYFCASSVGVPMGQGYYNEQFFGPGTRLTVL.

The chain recombines TRBV15 with TRBJ1-5, with D hard to call. V was trimmed by 0 bases and J by 5 bases, leaving 11 bases between them. CDR3 length: 15 residues. Germline CDR1 reads LNHNV; CDR2 reads YYDKDF (reference sequence). In DNA form, the CDR3 reads TGTGCCACCAGCAGAGACAGGTTAACCGATCAGCCCCAGCATTTT. It encodes CATSRDRLTDQPQHF. Looking up the rest from reference TRBV15 and TRBJ1-5 gives the full variable domain: DAMVIQNPRYQVTQFGKPVTLSCSQTLNHNVMYWYQQKSSQAPKLLFHYYDKDFNNEADTPDNFQSRRPNTSFCFLDIRSPGLGDTAMYLCATSRDRLTDQPQHFGDGTRLSIL.

A few counts support this clone. The chain combines TRBV11-2 with TRBJ1-2; 9 nucleotides agree with TRBD1. The CDR3 loop spans 14 amino acids. Germline-derived CDR1 and CDR2 are SGHAT and FQNNGV. The trim removed 5 bases at V and 6 bases at J, leaving 7 bases unmatched. CDR3 sequence reads: CASSPGDRVDGYTF. DNA for the CDR3: TGTGCCAGCAGCCCCGGGGACAGGGTAGATGGCTACACCTTC.

The CDR3: CASSSQGLHTEAFF. The DNA of the CDR3 is TGCGCCAGCAGCTCACAGGGATTGCACACTGAAGCTTTCTTT. The V and J genes are TRBV5-1 and TRBJ1-1; possibly TRBD1 for D (6 bases). The CDR3 totals 14 residues. V shed 3 bases and J shed 3 bases, with 12 bases lying between them. Germline V lookup: CDR1 SGHRS, CDR2 YFSETQ.

This clone was detected once. The J gene is TRBJ1-5, the V gene TRBV19; 9 bases fit TRBD1. This CDR3 region has 17 residues. Germline CDR1 and CDR2: LNHDA and SQIVND (reference sequence). V shed 4 bases, J shed 4 bases, and the junction held 11 bases outside the gene matches. Here the CDR3 reads CASSRKGRDRANQPQHF. CDR3 bases: TGTGCCAGTAGTAGAAAGGGCCGGGACAGGGCAAATCAGCCCCAGCATTTT.